This T cell receptor beta chain comes out of a study of blood T cell repertoires in COVID-19. Study background: Collection of acute and convalescent COVID-19 samples took place in the United States, Italy and Spain.

This CDR3 spans 12 amino acids. Trimming removed 3 bases at V and 7 bases at J, with 9 bases between. Germline CDR1 SNHLY, CDR2 FYNNEI. Per the authors' pipeline: Estimated nucleated cell counts came from reference gene primer amplification. Measured with immunoSEQ multiplex PCR; TCRdb has only the in-frame clones, and not every one. From that table come the V and J calls and clone size; the DNA was used to work out D and trimming. The repertoire has some 460,000 clones, 70% to 90% of them found once; the top ten carry approximately 2%. The specimen was PBMCs or T cells enriched from blood (not recorded which). The sequence was collected from a woman aged 18-29 years with acute COVID-19. The chain uses TRBV2 and TRBJ1-1; TRBD1 might be the D (5 bases). The DNA of the CDR3 is TGTGCCAGCAGTGAGGACACCCTTGAAGCTTTCTTT. It codes for CASSEDTLEAFF.